These T cell receptor beta chains were read from a single sample in a study of STAT5B mutations in CD4+ large granular lymphocyte leukemia. Assay used: immunoSEQ multiplex PCR; TCRdb lists only in-frame clones, some missing. There are tens of thousands of clones in the sample; 71% occur only once, and about 0.45% lies in the top ten. Source material: CD4+ T cells from blood buffy coats. These receptors originate from a human donor in good health. The CDR3 runs from the conserved cysteine through the conserved F or W. D genes are given only for firm matches. Clone size is given for some rows only: seen once, a few or many times, or a class if the clone is expanded.

v_call: TRBV19; d_call: TRBD1; cdr3_length: 14; j_call: TRBJ1-1; clone_size: .; cdr3_nt: TGTGCCAGTGGACAGGGACAGTTCATCACTGAAGCTTTCTTT; cdr3_aa: CASGQGQFITEAFF
v_call: TRBV29-1; d_call: .; cdr3_length: 13; j_call: TRBJ1-4; clone_size: .; cdr3_nt: TGCAGCGTTGGGCCCAGGGCGGGTGAAAAACTGTTTTTT; cdr3_aa: CSVGPRAGEKLFF
v_call: TRBV5-1; d_call: .; cdr3_length: 17; j_call: TRBJ1-1; clone_size: once; cdr3_nt: TGCGCCAGCAGCTCTCGGGTTAGGGAAATTATGAACACTGAAGCTTTCTTT; cdr3_aa: CASSSRVREIMNTEAFF
v_call: TRBV18; d_call: TRBD2; cdr3_length: 17; j_call: TRBJ2-5; clone_size: .; cdr3_nt: TGTGCCAGCTCACCCCCGGTAGGCGGGGGACTCCAAGAGACCCAGTACTTC; cdr3_aa: CASSPPVGGGLQETQYF
v_call: TRBV6-1; d_call: TRBD2; cdr3_length: 15; j_call: TRBJ2-3; clone_size: .; cdr3_nt: TGTGCCAGCCCCGGTTTTAGCGGGGGTAAAGATACGCAGTATTTT; cdr3_aa: CASPGFSGGKDTQYF
v_call: TRBV7-8; d_call: .; cdr3_length: 14; j_call: TRBJ1-2; clone_size: .; cdr3_nt: TGTGCCAGCAGCTTAGATGGGACAAAAGAGGGCTACACCTTC; cdr3_aa: CASSLDGTKEGYTF
v_call: TRBV6-6; d_call: TRBD1; cdr3_length: 15; j_call: TRBJ1-1; clone_size: few; cdr3_nt: TGTGCCAGCAGTCATCCGGGACAGAGAAACACTGAAGCTTTCTTT; cdr3_aa: CASSHPGQRNTEAFF
v_call: TRBV6-6; d_call: .; cdr3_length: 12; j_call: TRBJ2-3; clone_size: .; cdr3_nt: TGTGCCAGCAGTTCAACTGCAGATACGCAGTATTTT; cdr3_aa: CASSSTADTQYF
v_call: TRBV15; d_call: TRBD1; cdr3_length: 17; j_call: TRBJ2-3; clone_size: .; cdr3_nt: TGTGCCACCAGCTCCCGACAGGGTGCTACTAGCACAGATACGCAGTATTTT; cdr3_aa: CATSSRQGATSTDTQYF
v_call: TRBV19; d_call: TRBD2; cdr3_length: 15; j_call: TRBJ2-3; clone_size: .; cdr3_nt: TGTGCCAGTAGTATGTCGACTAGCGTCTTAAATACGCAGTATTTT; cdr3_aa: CASSMSTSVLNTQYF
v_call: TRBV19; d_call: .; cdr3_length: 13; j_call: TRBJ2-7; clone_size: .; cdr3_nt: TGTGCCAGTAGTTATGCCAGGGGCTACGAGCAGTACTTC; cdr3_aa: CASSYARGYEQYF
v_call: TRBV19; d_call: TRBD2; cdr3_length: 16; j_call: TRBJ2-2; clone_size: .; cdr3_nt: TGTGCCAGTAGTATAGGCCTAGCGGGGGGTACCGGGGAGCTGTTTTTT; cdr3_aa: CASSIGLAGGTGELFF
v_call: TRBV7-8; d_call: .; cdr3_length: 15; j_call: TRBJ1-2; clone_size: once; cdr3_nt: TGTGCCAGCAGCGCGGCCGGGACGGTCTTAGGTGGCTACACCTTC; cdr3_aa: CASSAAGTVLGGYTF
v_call: TRBV7-2; d_call: .; cdr3_length: 16; j_call: TRBJ1-2; clone_size: .; cdr3_nt: TGTGCCAGCAGCCCTGACCAGGGAGTTCCCCTTTATGGCTACACCTTC; cdr3_aa: CASSPDQGVPLYGYTF
v_call: TRBV10-2; d_call: .; cdr3_length: 13; j_call: TRBJ1-6; clone_size: .; cdr3_nt: TGCGCCAGCAGTGAGGAACAGAATTCACCCCTCCACTTT; cdr3_aa: CASSEEQNSPLHF
v_call: TRBV6-5; d_call: TRBD1; cdr3_length: 15; j_call: TRBJ1-5; clone_size: few; cdr3_nt: TGTGCCAGCCAAGGTACAGGGGGCGCGGGACAGCCCCAGCATTTT; cdr3_aa: CASQGTGGAGQPQHF
v_call: TRBV27; d_call: .; cdr3_length: 14; j_call: TRBJ2-2; clone_size: .; cdr3_nt: TGTGCCAGCAGTTTTCTGGGTAACACCGGGGAGCTGTTTTTT; cdr3_aa: CASSFLGNTGELFF
v_call: TRBV2; d_call: .; cdr3_length: 14; j_call: TRBJ1-5; clone_size: few; cdr3_nt: TGTGCCAGTTCAGGGGACAATAGCAATCAGCCCCAGCATTTT; cdr3_aa: CASSGDNSNQPQHF
v_call: TRBV29-1; d_call: .; cdr3_length: 14; j_call: TRBJ1-4; clone_size: .; cdr3_nt: TGCAGCGTTGGTACACGCGATACTAATGAAAAACTGTTTTTT; cdr3_aa: CSVGTRDTNEKLFF
v_call: TRBV6-5; d_call: .; cdr3_length: 14; j_call: TRBJ1-4; clone_size: once; cdr3_nt: TGTGCCAGCAGTTACCGGCAGGAAAATGAAAAACTGTTTTTT; cdr3_aa: CASSYRQENEKLFF
v_call: TRBV5-1; d_call: TRBD1; cdr3_length: 15; j_call: TRBJ1-5; clone_size: .; cdr3_nt: TGCGCCAGCAGCCGGACAGGGGATAGCAATCAGCCCCAGCATTTT; cdr3_aa: CASSRTGDSNQPQHF
v_call: TRBV5-4; d_call: .; cdr3_length: 12; j_call: TRBJ2-7; clone_size: .; cdr3_nt: TGTGCCAGCAGCTTGTTCGGGAACGAGCAGTACTTC; cdr3_aa: CASSLFGNEQYF
v_call: TRBV7-9; d_call: .; cdr3_length: 16; j_call: TRBJ2-5; clone_size: .; cdr3_nt: TGTGCCAGCAGCTTGGGGCGGCAGGGTGGACAAGAGACCCAGTACTTC; cdr3_aa: CASSLGRQGGQETQYF
v_call: TRBV5-8; d_call: .; cdr3_length: 15; j_call: TRBJ2-5; clone_size: .; cdr3_nt: TGTGCCAGCAGCTTGGGACTCGCCTTCACAGAGACCCAGTACTTC; cdr3_aa: CASSLGLAFTETQYF
v_call: TRBV6-6; d_call: TRBD1; cdr3_length: 14; j_call: TRBJ1-5; clone_size: .; cdr3_nt: TGTGCCAGCAGTTTGACAGGGTACAATCAGCCCCAGCATTTT; cdr3_aa: CASSLTGYNQPQHF